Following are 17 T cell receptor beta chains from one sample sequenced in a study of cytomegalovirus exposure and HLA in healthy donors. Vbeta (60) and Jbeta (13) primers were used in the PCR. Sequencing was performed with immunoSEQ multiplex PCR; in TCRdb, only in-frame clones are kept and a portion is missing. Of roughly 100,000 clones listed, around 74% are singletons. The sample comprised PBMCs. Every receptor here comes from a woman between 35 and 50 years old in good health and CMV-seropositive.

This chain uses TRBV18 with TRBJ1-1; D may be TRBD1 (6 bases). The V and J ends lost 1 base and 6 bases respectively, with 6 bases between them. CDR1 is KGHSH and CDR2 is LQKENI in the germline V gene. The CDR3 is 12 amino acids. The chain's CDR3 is CASSPQGAEAFF. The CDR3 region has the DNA TGTGCCAGCTCACCACAGGGGGCTGAAGCTTTCTTT.

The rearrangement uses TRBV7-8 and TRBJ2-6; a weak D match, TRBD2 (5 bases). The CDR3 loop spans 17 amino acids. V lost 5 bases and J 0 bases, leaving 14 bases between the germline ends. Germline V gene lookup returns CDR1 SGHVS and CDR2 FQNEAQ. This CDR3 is CASSPGVAGSGANVLTF. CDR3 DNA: TGTGCCAGCAGCCCCGGCGTGGCGGGCTCTGGGGCCAACGTCCTGACTTTC.

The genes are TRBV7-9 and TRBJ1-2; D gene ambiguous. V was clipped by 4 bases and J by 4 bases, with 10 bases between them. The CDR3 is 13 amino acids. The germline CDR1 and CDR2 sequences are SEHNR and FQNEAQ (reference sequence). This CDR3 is CASSSRVGYGYTF. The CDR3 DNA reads TGTGCCAGCAGCTCACGGGTCGGCTATGGCTACACCTTC. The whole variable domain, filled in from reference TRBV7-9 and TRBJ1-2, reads DTGVSQNPRHKITKRGQNVTFRCDPISEHNRLYWYRQTLGQGPEFLTYFQNEAQLEKSRLLSDRFSAERPKGSFSTLEIQRTEQGDSAMYLCASSSRVGYGYTFGSGTRLTVV.

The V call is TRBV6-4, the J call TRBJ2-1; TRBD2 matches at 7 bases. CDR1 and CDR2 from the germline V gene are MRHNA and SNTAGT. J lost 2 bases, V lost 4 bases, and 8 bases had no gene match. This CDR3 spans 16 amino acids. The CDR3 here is CASSGVAGGPYNEQFF. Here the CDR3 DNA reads TGTGCCAGCAGTGGGGTAGCGGGTGGTCCCTACAATGAGCAGTTCTTC.

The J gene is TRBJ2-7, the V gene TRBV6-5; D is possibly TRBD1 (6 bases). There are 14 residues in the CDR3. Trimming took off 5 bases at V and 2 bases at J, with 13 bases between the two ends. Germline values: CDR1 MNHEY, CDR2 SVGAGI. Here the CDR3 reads CASSPSTGTYEQYF. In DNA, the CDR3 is TGTGCCAGCAGTCCTTCGACAGGAACCTACGAGCAGTACTTC.

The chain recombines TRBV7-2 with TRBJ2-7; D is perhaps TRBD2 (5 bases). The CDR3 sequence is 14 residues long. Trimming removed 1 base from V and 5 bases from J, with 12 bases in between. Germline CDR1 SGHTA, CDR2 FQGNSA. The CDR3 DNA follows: TGTGCCAGCAGCTTAGTCCGGGGTTTCGACGAGCAGTACTTC. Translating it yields CASSLVRGFDEQYF.

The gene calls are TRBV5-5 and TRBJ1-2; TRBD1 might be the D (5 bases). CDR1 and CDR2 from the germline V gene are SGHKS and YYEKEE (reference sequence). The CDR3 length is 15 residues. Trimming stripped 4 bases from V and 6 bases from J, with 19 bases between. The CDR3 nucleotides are TGTGCCAGCAGCCCAGGGAAGATCTACCGGGATGGCTACACCTTC. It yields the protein CASSPGKIYRDGYTF.

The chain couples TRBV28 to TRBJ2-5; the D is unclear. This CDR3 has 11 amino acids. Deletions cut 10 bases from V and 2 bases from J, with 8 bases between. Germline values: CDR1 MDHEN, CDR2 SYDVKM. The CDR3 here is CATQVQETQYF. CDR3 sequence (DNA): TGTGCCACCCAGGTACAAGAGACCCAGTACTTC.

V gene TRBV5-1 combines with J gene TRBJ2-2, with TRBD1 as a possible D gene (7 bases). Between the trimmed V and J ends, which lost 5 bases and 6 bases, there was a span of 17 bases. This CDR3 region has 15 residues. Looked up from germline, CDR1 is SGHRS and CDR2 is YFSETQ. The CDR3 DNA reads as TGCGCCAGCAGATTTACAGGGGAGGCAGCCGGGGAGCTGTTTTTT. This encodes CASRFTGEAAGELFF.

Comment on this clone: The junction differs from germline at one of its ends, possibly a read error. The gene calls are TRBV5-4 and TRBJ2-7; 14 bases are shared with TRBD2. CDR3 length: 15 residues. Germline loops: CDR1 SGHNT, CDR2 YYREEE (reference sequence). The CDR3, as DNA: TGTGCCAGCAGTTTGGGACTAGCGGGAGTCTACGAGCAGTACTTC. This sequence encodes CASSLGLAGVYEQYF.

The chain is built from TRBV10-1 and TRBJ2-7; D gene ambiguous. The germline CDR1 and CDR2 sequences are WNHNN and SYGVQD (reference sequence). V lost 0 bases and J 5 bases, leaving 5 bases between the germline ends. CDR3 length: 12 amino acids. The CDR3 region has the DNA TGCGCCAGCAGTGAGTCGGGCCACGAGCAGTACTTC. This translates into CASSESGHEQYF.

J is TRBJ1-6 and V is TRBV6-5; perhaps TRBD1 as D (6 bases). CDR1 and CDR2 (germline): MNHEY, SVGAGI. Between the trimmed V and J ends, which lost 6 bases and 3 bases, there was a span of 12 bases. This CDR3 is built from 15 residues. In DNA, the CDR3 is TGTGCCAGCAGGGGTCGACAGGTCTATAATTCACCCCTCCACTTT. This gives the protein CASRGRQVYNSPLHF.

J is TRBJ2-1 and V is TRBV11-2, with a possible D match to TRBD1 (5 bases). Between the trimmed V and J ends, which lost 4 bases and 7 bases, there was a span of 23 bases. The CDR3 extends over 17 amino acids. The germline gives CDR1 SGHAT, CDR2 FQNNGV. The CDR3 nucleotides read TGTGCCAGCAGCTCGTTAAGGGGCCGAGGCAGGGAAAATGAGCAGTTCTTC. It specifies CASSSLRGRGRENEQFF.

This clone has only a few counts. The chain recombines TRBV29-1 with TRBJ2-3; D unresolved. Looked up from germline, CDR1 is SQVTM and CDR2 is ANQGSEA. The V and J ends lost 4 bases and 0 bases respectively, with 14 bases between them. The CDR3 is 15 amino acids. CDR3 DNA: TGCAGCGTTGGCGGCAGAGCGACTAGCACAGATACGCAGTATTTT. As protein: CSVGGRATSTDTQYF.

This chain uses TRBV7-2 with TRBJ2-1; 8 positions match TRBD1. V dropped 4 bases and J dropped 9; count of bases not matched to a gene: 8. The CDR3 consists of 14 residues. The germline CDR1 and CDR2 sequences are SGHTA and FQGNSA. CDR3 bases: TGTGCCAGCAGCTACAGGGGGAATAATGGTGAGCAGTTCTTC. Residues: CASSYRGNNGEQFF.

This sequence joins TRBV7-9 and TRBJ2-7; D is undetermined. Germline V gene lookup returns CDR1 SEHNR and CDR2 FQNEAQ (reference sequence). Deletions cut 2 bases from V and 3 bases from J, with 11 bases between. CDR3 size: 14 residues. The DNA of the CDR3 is TGTGCCAGCAGCTTATTCCCCTTAAACTACGAGCAGTACTTC. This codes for CASSLFPLNYEQYF. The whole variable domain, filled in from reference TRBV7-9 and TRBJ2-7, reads DTGVSQNPRHKITKRGQNVTFRCDPISEHNRLYWYRQTLGQGPEFLTYFQNEAQLEKSRLLSDRFSAERPKGSFSTLEIQRTEQGDSAMYLCASSLFPLNYEQYFGPGTRLTVT.

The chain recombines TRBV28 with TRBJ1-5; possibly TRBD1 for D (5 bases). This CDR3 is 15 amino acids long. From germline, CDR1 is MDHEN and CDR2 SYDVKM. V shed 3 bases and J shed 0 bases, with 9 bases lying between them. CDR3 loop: CASSLRGPSNQPQHF. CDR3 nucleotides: TGTGCCAGCAGTTTGCGGGGCCCTAGCAATCAGCCCCAGCATTTT.